This record concerns one T cell receptor beta chain sequence. Its antigen is unknown. Treatment: around 19 received Ad26.COV2.S at low or high dose, single or two shots; five or six received placebo; per-sample allocation not given. At day 63 after the first vaccine or placebo injection, samples were drawn. This sample was included in a study of Ad26.COV2.S vaccination and SARS-CoV-2 variants. Study-wide background: A COV1001 Ad26.COV2.S trial-arm participant provided the sample. Once or twice, 56 days apart, Ad26.COV2.S was delivered intramuscularly. Whole-study findings and limits: Placebo recipients showed lower spike-specific TCR breadth than vaccinees. Assessments of TCR breadth and depth may have underestimated the total T cell responses.

The CDR3 spans 18 residues. Per the germline V gene, CDR1 is LGHNA and CDR2 is YSLEER. The ends lost 0 bases at V and 4 bases at J; junction bases unmatched: 9. Only in-frame clones appear in the TCRdb table, and some are missing; sequencing was by immunoSEQ multiplex PCR. The sample lists about 250,000 clones, about 83% occurring once. Material: peripheral blood, obtained in a trial of Ad26.COV2.S vaccine versus placebo. The chain has TRBV4-3 and TRBJ2-3, with 11 bases identical to TRBD2. The receptor was isolated from a person between 18 and 65 years old who received the Ad26.COV2.S COVID-19 vaccine or a placebo. The CDR3, as DNA: TGCGCCAGCAGCCAAGATCTACGTGGTAGCGGGAGGGCAGATACGCAGTATTTT. The encoded protein is CASSQDLRGSGRADTQYF.